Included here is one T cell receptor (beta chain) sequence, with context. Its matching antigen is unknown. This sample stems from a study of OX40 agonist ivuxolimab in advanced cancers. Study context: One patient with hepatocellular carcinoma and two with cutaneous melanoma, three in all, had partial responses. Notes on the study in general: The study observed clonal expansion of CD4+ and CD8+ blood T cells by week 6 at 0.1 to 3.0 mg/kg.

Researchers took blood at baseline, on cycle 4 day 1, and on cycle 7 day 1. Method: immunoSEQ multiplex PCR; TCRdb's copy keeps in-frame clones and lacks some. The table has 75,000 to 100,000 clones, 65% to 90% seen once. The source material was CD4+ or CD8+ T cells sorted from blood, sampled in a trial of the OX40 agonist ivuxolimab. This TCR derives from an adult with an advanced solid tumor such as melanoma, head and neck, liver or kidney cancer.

The CDR3 reads CASSQEIRQVQYF. In nucleotides, the CDR3 is TGCGCCAGCAGCCAAGAGATCCGGCAGGTTCAGTACTTC. This chain connects TRBV4-3 to TRBJ2-4; the D is unclear. V lost 0 bases to trimming and J lost 11 bases, with 11 bases between them. Germline loops: CDR1 LGHNA, CDR2 YSLEER. This CDR3 has 13 amino acids.